One and the same sample provided the 13 T cell receptor beta chains below, sequenced in a study of cytomegalovirus exposure and HLA in healthy donors. The PCR contained 60 Vbeta and 13 Jbeta primers. Repertoires were generated with immunoSEQ multiplex PCR, while TCRdb's copy carries only in-frame clones and drops some. The listing records tens of thousands of clones. The sequenced material came from PBMCs. Receptor source: a female donor in good health and CMV-seronegative.

The chain joins TRBV7-6 to TRBJ2-3, with 10 bases aligning to TRBD1. J was trimmed by 0 bases and V by 5 bases; bases with no gene match: 8. CDR3 length equals 17 residues. The V gene's germline CDR1 is SGHVS and CDR2 FNYEAQ. CDR3 region: CASSLTWTGGSTDTQYF. In DNA, the CDR3 is TGTGCCAGCAGCCTAACCTGGACAGGGGGTAGCACAGATACGCAGTATTTT.

V is TRBV2 and J is TRBJ1-1; D gene uncertain. With 1 base removed from V and 10 bases from J, the gap between germline ends came to 16 bases. Germline-derived CDR1 and CDR2 are SNHLY and FYNNEI. This CDR3 contains 14 residues. The CDR3 DNA follows: TGTGCCAGCAGTGAAGAAGGTCGAGGTGGAGGAGCTTTCTTT. Translating gives CASSEEGRGGGAFF.

The chain recombines TRBV15 with TRBJ2-2; 7 bases fit TRBD2. V lost 1 base, J lost 0 bases, and 5 bases stayed unmatched. The CDR3 consists of 17 residues. The germline V gene has CDR1 LNHNV and CDR2 YYDKDF (reference sequence). The CDR3 loop is CATSRASGTTNTGELFF. CDR3 DNA: TGTGCCACCAGCAGAGCATCCGGGACTACGAACACCGGGGAGCTGTTTTTT.

The rearrangement links TRBV9 to TRBJ1-1, with D possibly being TRBD1 (5 bases). The V and J ends lost 4 bases and 2 bases respectively, with 21 bases between them. Per the germline V gene, CDR1 is SGDLS and CDR2 is YYNGEE. The CDR3 covers 17 residues. The CDR3 here is CASSPKSGHGSNTEAFF. The CDR3 DNA reads as TGTGCCAGCAGCCCTAAGTCCGGACACGGGTCAAACACTGAAGCTTTCTTT.

The rearrangement links TRBV9 to TRBJ1-4, with a possible D match to TRBD1 (6 bases). The CDR3 totals 14 residues. Germline lookup yields CDR1 SGDLS and CDR2 YYNGEE. Trimming removed 2 bases from V and 5 bases from J, with 10 bases in between. The CDR3 DNA reads as TGTGCCAGCAGCGTCCAGGGGACCAATGAAAAACTGTTTTTT. This translates into CASSVQGTNEKLFF.

This chain links TRBV6-5 with TRBJ1-5, with a possible D match to TRBD1 (5 bases). Germline V CDR1 and CDR2: MNHEY, SVGAGI. This CDR3 has 13 amino acids. With 6 bases removed from V and 6 bases from J, the gap between germline ends came to 12 bases. CDR3 sequence (DNA): TGTGCCAGCAGCCGATCAGGGTTTCAGCCCCAGCATTTT. Its translation: CASSRSGFQPQHF.

The J gene is TRBJ2-7, the V gene TRBV6-5; the match to TRBD1 covers 8 bases. Germline V lookup: CDR1 MNHEY, CDR2 SVGAGI. The V gene end was trimmed by 2 bases and the J gene end by 5 bases; junction bases not matched to a gene: 5. The CDR3 consists of 14 residues. The CDR3 coding sequence is TGTGCCAGCAGTTACGGACAGGGTCCCAACGAGCAGTACTTC. This encodes CASSYGQGPNEQYF.

The V and J genes are TRBV6-1 and TRBJ2-7; 9 nucleotides agree with TRBD1. In germline, CDR1 is MNHNS, CDR2 SASEGT. The CDR3 has 16 amino acids. The V gene end was trimmed by 3 bases and the J gene end by 5 bases; junction bases not matched to a gene: 11. CDR3 coding DNA: TGTGCCAGCAGTGAGGGTGCGGGACAGGGTATGAACGAGCAGTACTTC. Translating it yields CASSEGAGQGMNEQYF.

This chain links TRBV9 with TRBJ1-2; D not resolved. Per germline, CDR1 SGDLS and CDR2 YYNGEE. Trimming took off 1 base at V and 4 bases at J, with 8 bases between the two ends. The CDR3 runs to 13 residues. The CDR3 bases are TGTGCCAGCAGCGTATACGAGGGCTATGGCTACACCTTC. Translating gives CASSVYEGYGYTF.

The chain carries TRBV5-6 and TRBJ2-5, with 13 nucleotides matching TRBD2. This CDR3 is 18 amino acids long. Germline assignment: CDR1 SGHDT and CDR2 YYEEEE. With V trimmed by 4 bases and J by 5 bases, 14 bases remained unmatched. CDR3 bases: TGTGCCAGCAGCGGGGGGACTAGCGGGATATCGAGCATGGAGACCCAGTACTTC. Translation gives CASSGGTSGISSMETQYF.

This sequence joins TRBV4-3 and TRBJ1-2; no definite D call. Per the germline V gene, CDR1 is LGHNA and CDR2 is YSLEER. The germline V and J ends were trimmed by 0 bases and 0 bases, with 14 bases remaining between them. There are 17 residues in the CDR3. CDR3: CASSQDPVERSNYGYTF. The CDR3 DNA reads as TGCGCCAGCAGCCAAGATCCGGTTGAACGGTCTAACTATGGCTACACCTTC.

The rearrangement uses TRBV6-5 and TRBJ1-1; TRBD1 aligns across 8 bases. Germline V gives CDR1 MNHEY, CDR2 SVGAGI. The CDR3 consists of 14 residues. The junction had 3 bases not matched to a gene; V was cut back by 5 bases and J by 1 base. The CDR3 reads CASSLTGANTEAFF. The CDR3 DNA follows: TGTGCCAGCAGTCTGACAGGGGCGAACACTGAAGCTTTCTTT.

The chain employs TRBV19 and TRBJ1-4; D possibly corresponds to TRBD1 (5 bases). This CDR3 has 16 amino acids. Germline lookup yields CDR1 LNHDA and CDR2 SQIVND (reference sequence). V was pared by 5 bases and J by 4 bases, with 17 bases between. The CDR3 DNA follows: TGTGCCAGTAGTGATTTGCGGGACGGACATAATGAAAAACTGTTTTTT. Translating it yields CASSDLRDGHNEKLFF.